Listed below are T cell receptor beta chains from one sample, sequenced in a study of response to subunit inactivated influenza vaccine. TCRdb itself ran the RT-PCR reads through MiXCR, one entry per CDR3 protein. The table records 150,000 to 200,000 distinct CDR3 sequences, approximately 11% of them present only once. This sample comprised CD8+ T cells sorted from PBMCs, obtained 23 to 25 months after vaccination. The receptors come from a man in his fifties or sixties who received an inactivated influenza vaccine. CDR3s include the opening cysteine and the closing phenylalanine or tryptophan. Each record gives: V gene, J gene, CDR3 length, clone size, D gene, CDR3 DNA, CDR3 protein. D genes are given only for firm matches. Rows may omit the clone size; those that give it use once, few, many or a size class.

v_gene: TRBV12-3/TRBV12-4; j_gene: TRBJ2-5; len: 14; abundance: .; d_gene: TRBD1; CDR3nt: TGTGCCAGCAGTTTCACAGGGGGCATTGAGACCCAGTACTTC; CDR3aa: CASSFTGGIETQYF
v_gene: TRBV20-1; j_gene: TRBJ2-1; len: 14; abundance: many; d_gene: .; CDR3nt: TGCAGTGCTAGAGGGGTGACAATCGGGATGGAGCAGTTCTTC; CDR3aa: CSARGVTIGMEQFF
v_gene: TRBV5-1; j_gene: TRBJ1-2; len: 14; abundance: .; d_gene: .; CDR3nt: TGCGCCAGCAGCGACGACATCCCGGGAAATGGCTACACCTTC; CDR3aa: CASSDDIPGNGYTF
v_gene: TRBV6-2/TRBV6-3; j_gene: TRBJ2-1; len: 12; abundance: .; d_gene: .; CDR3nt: TGTGCCAGCAGTTACGTTAGGGAGGAGCAGTTCTTC; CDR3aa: CASSYVREEQFF
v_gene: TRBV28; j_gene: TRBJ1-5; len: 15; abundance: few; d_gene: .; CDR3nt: TGTGCCAGCAGTTTTGTAGGGAATAGCAATCAGCCCCAGCATTTT; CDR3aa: CASSFVGNSNQPQHF
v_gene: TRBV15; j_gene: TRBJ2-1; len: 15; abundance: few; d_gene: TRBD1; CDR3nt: TGTGCCACCAGCACGGGACAGAGCTCCTACAATGAGCAGTTCTTC; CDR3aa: CATSTGQSSYNEQFF
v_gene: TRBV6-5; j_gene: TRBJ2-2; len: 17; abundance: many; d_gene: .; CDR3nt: TGTGCCAGCAGTTACTCGAAAGGGTACGGGGACACCGGGGAGCTGTTTTTT; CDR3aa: CASSYSKGYGDTGELFF
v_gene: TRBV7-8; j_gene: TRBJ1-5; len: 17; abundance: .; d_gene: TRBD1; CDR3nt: TGTGCCAGCAGTTACTACGGGACAGGGGGGATCAATCAGCCCCAGCATTTT; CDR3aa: CASSYYGTGGINQPQHF
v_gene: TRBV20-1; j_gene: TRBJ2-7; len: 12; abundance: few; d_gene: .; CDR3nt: TGCAGTGCAACCGGGACCATTACCGAGCAGTACTTC; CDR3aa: CSATGTITEQYF
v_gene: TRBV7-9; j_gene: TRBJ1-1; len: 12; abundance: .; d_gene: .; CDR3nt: TGTGCCAGCAGCTTATACCGAACTGAAGCTTTCTTT; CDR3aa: CASSLYRTEAFF
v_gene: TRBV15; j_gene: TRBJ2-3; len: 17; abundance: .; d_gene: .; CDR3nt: TGTGCCACCAGCACCGGCCGGTCGAGGGTAGGCACAGATACGCAGTATTTT; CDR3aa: CATSTGRSRVGTDTQYF
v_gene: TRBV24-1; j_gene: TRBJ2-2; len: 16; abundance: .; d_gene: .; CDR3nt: TGTGCCACCGCCGATGGGGCAGATGGCCCCACCGGGGAGCTGTTTTTT; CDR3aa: CATADGADGPTGELFF
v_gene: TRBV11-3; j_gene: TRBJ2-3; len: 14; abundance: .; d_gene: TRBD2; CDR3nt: TGTGCCAGCAGTACTAGCGGGAGGTCCTATACGCAGTATTTT; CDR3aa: CASSTSGRSYTQYF
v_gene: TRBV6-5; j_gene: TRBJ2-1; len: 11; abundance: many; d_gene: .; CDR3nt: TGTGCCAGCATCAAGGGGAATGAGCAGTTCTTC; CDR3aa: CASIKGNEQFF
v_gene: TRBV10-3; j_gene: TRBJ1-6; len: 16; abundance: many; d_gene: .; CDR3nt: TGTGCCATCAGTGAGGGGACGGCTTGGGGGTATTCACCCCTCCACTTT; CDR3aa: CAISEGTAWGYSPLHF